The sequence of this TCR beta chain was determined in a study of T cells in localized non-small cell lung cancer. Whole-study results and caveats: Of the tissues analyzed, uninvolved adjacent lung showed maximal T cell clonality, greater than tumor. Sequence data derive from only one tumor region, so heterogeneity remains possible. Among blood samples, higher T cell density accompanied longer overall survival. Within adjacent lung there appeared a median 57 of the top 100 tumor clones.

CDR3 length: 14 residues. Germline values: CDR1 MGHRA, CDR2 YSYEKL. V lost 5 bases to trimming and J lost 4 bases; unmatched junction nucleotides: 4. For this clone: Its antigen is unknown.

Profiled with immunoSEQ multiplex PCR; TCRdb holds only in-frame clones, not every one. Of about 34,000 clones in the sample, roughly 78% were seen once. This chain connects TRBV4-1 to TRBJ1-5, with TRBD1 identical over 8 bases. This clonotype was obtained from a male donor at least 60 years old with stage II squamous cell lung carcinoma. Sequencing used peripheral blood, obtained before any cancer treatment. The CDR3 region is CASSETGGNQPQHF. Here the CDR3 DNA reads TGCGCCAGCAGCGAAACAGGGGGTAATCAGCCCCAGCATTTT.